The 5 T cell receptor beta chains given below trace back to one sample, sequenced in a study of CD8 T cells in ankylosing spondylitis. TCRdb fed the 5' RACE reads into MiXCR, producing one record per CDR3 protein. The sample consists of approximately 300,000 distinct CDR3 sequences, 20% of them appearing once. The sequencing sample was made of blood, either unsorted or a sorted T cell fraction (not recorded which). The receptors stem from a male donor with ankylosing spondylitis or in good health (not recorded which).

J is TRBJ1-1 and V is TRBV5-1, with 9 bases that match TRBD1. There are 14 residues in the CDR3. Trimming took 5 bases from V and 7 from J; bases not matched to a gene: 9. Per germline, CDR1 SGHRS and CDR2 YFSETQ. The CDR3 nucleotides read TGCGCCAGCAGAGCCGGGACAGGGTCTTATGAAGCTTTCTTT. Amino acid sequence: CASRAGTGSYEAFF. Based on the CDR3 plus reference TRBV5-1 and TRBJ1-1, the full variable domain is KAGVTQTPRYLIKTRGQQVTLSCSPISGHRSVSWYQQTPGQGLQFLFEYFSETQRNKGNFPGRFSGRQFSNSRSEMNVSTLELGDSALYLCASRAGTGSYEAFFGQGTRLTVV.

V gene TRBV12-3 or TRBV12-4 combines with J gene TRBJ1-3, with a tentative D call TRBD1 (5 bases). The CDR3 has 14 amino acids. V gave up 7 bases and J gave up 0 bases, with 10 bases separating them. The CDR3 DNA reads TGTGCCAGCAATGGGGGGATCTCTGGAAACACCATATATTTT. It is translated as CASNGGISGNTIYF.

Concerning this clonotype: A junction end diverges from the germline sequence, so it may reflect a read error. The gene calls are TRBV7-2 and TRBJ2-5; possible D gene TRBD2, 5 bases. Germline V gene data show CDR1 as SGHTA and CDR2 as FQGNSA. This CDR3 comprises 13 residues. The CDR3 DNA sequence: TGTGCCAGCAGCCCTCTCGGGGTGGAGAGCCAGTACTTC. Translating it yields CASSPLGVESQYF.

There are many counts of this clonotype. V and J are TRBV12-3 or TRBV12-4 and TRBJ1-5, with 7 bases lining up with TRBD1. V trimming: 5 bases; J trimming: 9 bases; junction bases outside the gene matches: 10. This CDR3 comprises 14 residues. CDR3 sequence (DNA): TGTGCCAGCAGTATAAGACAGGGCCTATCGCCCCAGCATTTT. This sequence encodes CASSIRQGLSPQHF.

In its sample, this clonotype was seen a few times. The rearrangement links TRBV4-2 to TRBJ1-6; D remains unclear. Germline CDR1 LGHNA, CDR2 YNFKEQ. With 1 base removed from V and 8 bases from J, the gap between germline ends came to 6 bases. The CDR3 is made up of 13 amino acids. The CDR3 nucleotides read TGTGCCAGCAGCCAAGCGGGTGATTCACCCCTCCACTTT. Protein product: CASSQAGDSPLHF.